The text below deals with one T cell receptor (beta chain). Its antigen is not known. The CDR3 has 15 residues. V lost 5 bases, J lost 11 bases, and 13 bases stayed unmatched. TCRdb reprocessed the reads with MiXCR, giving one entry per CDR3 protein. The top ten hold around 48% of the sample, which has some 590,000 distinct CDR3 sequences, over 35% seen once. The data originate from a study of T cell repertoires in cytomegalovirus infection. Overall study context: It was recently identified HLA-C-restricted and well-studied HLA-B-restricted CMV epitopes that the study used. Public TCR beta signatures were indicative of both CMV infection and a matching HLA type.

Study observations and caveats: What dominated the ex vivo response were HLA-C-restricted CMV-specific TCR beta clonotypes. Totalled public TCR beta family frequency picked out people who carried CMV plus the relevant HLA.

The sequence came from a human donor in good health (CMV status not recorded). Some clones in this sample may be carry-over from other donors' samples. The rearrangement joins TRBV12-3 or TRBV12-4 to TRBJ1-5; TRBD1 matches 9 bases. Sequenced material: cultured PBMCs, taken from culture after CMV antigen stimulation. CDR3 sequence reads: CASSGPGQGFEAQHF. Here the CDR3 DNA reads TGTGCCAGCAGTGGTCCGGGACAGGGCTTCGAGGCCCAGCATTTT.